This T cell receptor (beta chain) was found in a study of blood T cell repertoires in COVID-19. The CDR3 contains 14 residues. The V gene's germline CDR1 is SSHAT and CDR2 FNYEAQ (reference sequence). The V gene end was trimmed by 4 bases and the J gene end by 5 bases; junction bases not matched to a gene: 2. About this clone: At the DNA level, this CDR3 is encoded by other sequences in the same sample as well.

Libraries were prepared by immunoSEQ multiplex PCR; TCRdb keeps only in-frame clonotypes and omits some of them. Of approximately 26,000 clones in the sample, around 79% were seen once. The V call is TRBV7-7, the J call TRBJ2-2; 9 nucleotides agree with TRBD1. This sequence originates from a man older than 75 with active or convalescent COVID-19. Specimen: peripheral blood. CDR3 DNA sequence: TGTGCCAGCAGCTCGACAGGGGGGACCGGGGAGCTGTTTTTT. The encoded protein is CASSSTGGTGELFF.